This is a list of T cell receptor beta chains from one sample in a study of shared clonotypes between healthy human individuals. Data came from immunoSEQ multiplex PCR; TCRdb stores just in-frame clones and leaves some out. The sample yields 2 million to 2.5 million clones, around 90% seen once. Sequencing was carried out using naive CD4+ T cells from PBMCs. These receptors were collected from a man younger than 35 in good health. Some clones in this sample may be carry-over from other donors' samples. Each CDR3 is given with its conserved first and last residue. The D gene is left open where the match is weak. Clone size is given for some rows only: seen once, a few or many times, or a class if the clone is expanded.

V	D	size	J	CDR3	DNA
TRBV29-1	TRBD2	NA	TRBJ2-2	CSVIGLAGDLGGYTGELFF	TGCAGCGTTATAGGACTAGCGGGAGACTTGGGTGGGTACACCGGGGAGCTGTTTTTT
TRBV9	TRBD2	NA	TRBJ2-2	CASSGAPGLSPGELFF	TGTGCCAGCAGCGGGGCACCGGGACTATCCCCCGGGGAGCTGTTTTTT
TRBV30	NA	NA	TRBJ1-4	CAGGADLNEKLFF	TGTGCCGGCGGGGCGGACCTTAATGAAAAACTGTTTTTT
TRBV27	NA	NA	TRBJ2-1	CASSWRIYGAYNEQFF	TGTGCCAGCAGTTGGCGAATATATGGGGCTTACAATGAGCAGTTCTTC
TRBV28	NA	NA	TRBJ2-3	CAITGPVTDTQYF	TGTGCCATTACCGGGCCGGTGACAGATACGCAGTATTTT
TRBV4-1	NA	NA	TRBJ1-5	CASSQAGGGGNQPQHF	TGCGCCAGCAGCCAAGCGGGTGGGGGGGGCAATCAGCCCCAGCATTTT
TRBV5-1	NA	once	TRBJ2-3	CASSPPFTDTQYF	TGCGCCAGCAGCCCACCCTTCACAGATACGCAGTATTTT
TRBV30	NA	NA	TRBJ1-1	CAWRVNTEAFF	TGTGCCTGGAGAGTGAACACTGAAGCTTTCTTT
TRBV5-1	TRBD2	NA	TRBJ2-1	CASSFSGTSGYNEQFF	TGCGCCAGCAGCTTTTCCGGGACTAGCGGATACAATGAGCAGTTCTTC
TRBV7-7	NA	NA	TRBJ2-2	CASSLGTGSTGELFF	TGTGCCAGCAGCTTGGGAACAGGGAGCACCGGGGAGCTGTTTTTT
TRBV2	NA	NA	TRBJ1-5	CASSEGSSVDQPQHF	TGTGCCAGCAGTGAAGGCTCCAGCGTGGATCAGCCCCAGCATTTT
TRBV28	NA	once	TRBJ1-1	CASNSLGTVGRGSTEAFF	TGTGCCAGCAATTCTCTCGGGACCGTGGGACGAGGGAGCACTGAAGCTTTCTTT
TRBV5-6	TRBD1	NA	TRBJ1-5	CASSPGTGASNQPQHF	TGTGCCAGCAGCCCCGGGACAGGGGCAAGCAATCAGCCCCAGCATTTT
TRBV18	NA	NA	TRBJ2-7	CASSPFIRGFSYEQYF	TGTGCCAGCTCACCGTTTATTAGGGGGTTCTCCTACGAGCAGTACTTC
TRBV7-2	TRBD2	NA	TRBJ2-2	CASTPGGDTGELFF	TGTGCCAGCACCCCGGGGGGAGACACCGGGGAGCTGTTTTTT
TRBV5-4	NA	NA	TRBJ2-1	CASSLAAGFPSHEQFF	TGTGCCAGCAGCTTGGCGGCGGGGTTCCCCTCCCATGAGCAGTTCTTC
TRBV28	NA	NA	TRBJ2-3	CASSQQGKADTQYF	TGTGCCAGCAGTCAACAGGGAAAGGCAGATACGCAGTATTTT
TRBV18	TRBD2	NA	TRBJ2-2	CASSLRLADPNTGELFF	TGTGCCAGCTCACTCCGACTAGCGGACCCGAACACCGGGGAGCTGTTTTTT
TRBV6-5	NA	NA	TRBJ1-1	CASNPRKNTEAFF	TGTGCCAGCAACCCGAGAAAGAACACTGAAGCTTTCTTT
TRBV7-9	TRBD1	NA	TRBJ1-2	CASSRSRDRGRSNGYTF	TGTGCCAGCAGCCGGTCGCGAGACAGGGGGCGGTCTAATGGCTACACCTTC
TRBV2	NA	NA	TRBJ2-1	CASSGGYMASSYNEQFF	TGTGCCAGCAGTGGGGGGTATATGGCAAGCTCCTACAATGAGCAGTTCTTC
TRBV5-1	TRBD1	NA	TRBJ1-2	CASSLEGDRGVYGYTF	TGCGCCAGCAGCTTGGAAGGAGACAGGGGGGTCTATGGCTACACCTTC
TRBV5-1	TRBD2	NA	TRBJ2-1	CASSLGPSGYNEQFF	TGCGCCAGCAGCTTGGGGCCTAGCGGCTACAATGAGCAGTTCTTC
TRBV7-3	NA	NA	TRBJ1-1	CASSLRANTEAFF	TGTGCCAGCAGCTTAAGAGCGAACACTGAAGCTTTCTTT
TRBV19	NA	NA	TRBJ2-6	CASSIPRDRTPGANVLTF	TGTGCCAGTAGTATCCCCCGGGACCGAACCCCTGGGGCCAACGTCCTGACTTTC
TRBV18	TRBD2	NA	TRBJ2-7	CASSRLAGGPVAYEQYF	TGTGCCAGCTCAAGGCTAGCGGGAGGGCCAGTTGCCTACGAGCAGTACTTC
TRBV4-2	TRBD2	NA	TRBJ2-1	CASSYLAGGSYNEQFF	TGTGCCAGCAGCTACCTAGCGGGAGGGTCCTACAATGAGCAGTTCTTC
TRBV5-4	NA	NA	TRBJ2-3	CASSFPVGPDTQYF	TGTGCCAGCAGCTTCCCAGTTGGCCCAGATACGCAGTATTTT
TRBV6-5	NA	NA	TRBJ1-2	CASSYPGLGYTF	TGTGCCAGCAGTTACCCTGGTTTGGGGTACACCTTC
TRBV5-6	NA	NA	TRBJ2-2	CASSLQPLALTGELFF	TGTGCCAGCAGCTTACAACCCCTAGCGCTCACCGGGGAGCTGTTTTTT
TRBV7-9	TRBD1	NA	TRBJ2-5	CASSKDRGPQETQYF	TGTGCCAGCAGCAAGGACAGGGGCCCGCAAGAGACCCAGTACTTC
TRBV25-1	NA	once	TRBJ1-2	CASSGLTDYGYTF	TGTGCCAGCAGTGGTTTAACAGACTATGGCTACACCTTC